The 25 T cell receptor beta chains listed next were all sequenced from one sample in a study of vaccination effects on CD4 cells after COVID-19. Clones were read by immunoSEQ multiplex PCR, and TCRdb kept only the in-frame ones, dropping some. The sample includes some 29,000 clones, approximately 64% seen only once; the top ten take about 8.7%. Antigen-specific CD4+ T cells were expanded (with viral peptide pools) by the ViraFEST assay ahead of sequencing. Upon completion of roughly ten days in culture, CD4+ T cells were isolated. Participants got two doses of BNT162b2 or mRNA-1273 vaccine. The antigens for these receptors are not known. This sample comprised CD4+ T cells from PBMCs cultured with SARS-CoV-2 spike peptides, obtained after COVID-19 vaccination. The source of these receptors is a human donor who received a COVID-19 vaccine.

This chain uses TRBV6-6 with TRBJ1-2; D uncertain. The CDR3 runs 16 residues. CDR1 is MNHNY and CDR2 is SVGAGI in the germline V gene (reference sequence). V was trimmed by 0 bases and J by 0 bases, leaving 11 bases between them. This CDR3 is CASSYSMAQANYGYTF. CDR3 DNA sequence: TGTGCCAGCAGTTACTCGATGGCACAAGCTAACTATGGCTACACCTTC.

The J gene is TRBJ2-1, the V gene TRBV6-2 or TRBV6-3, with D maybe TRBD1 (6 bases). The CDR3 has 17 amino acids. Between the trimmed V and J ends, which lost 6 bases and 8 bases, there was a span of 26 bases. Germline V CDR1 and CDR2: MNHEY, SVGEGT. The CDR3 sequence is CASSRYSQGSTGDEQFF. The CDR3 bases are TGTGCCAGCAGCAGATACTCACAGGGAAGCACGGGCGATGAGCAGTTCTTC.

The chain uses TRBV4-2 and TRBJ1-1; D may be TRBD1 (6 bases). Germline V gene lookup returns CDR1 LGHNA and CDR2 YNFKEQ. Deletions cut 1 base from V and 0 bases from J, with 6 bases between. The CDR3 is made up of 14 amino acids. This chain's CDR3 is CASSQGTVNTEAFF. The CDR3 bases are TGTGCCAGCAGCCAAGGGACAGTGAACACTGAAGCTTTCTTT.

The chain uses TRBV19 and TRBJ2-1; no definite D call. V lost 0 bases and J lost 3, with 12 bases in between. The germline CDR1 and CDR2 sequences are LNHDA and SQIVND (reference sequence). This CDR3 contains 16 residues. CDR3 bases: TGTGCCAGTAGTATAGATCCTAAGGGCAGCTACAATGAGCAGTTCTTC. This translates into CASSIDPKGSYNEQFF.

This chain uses TRBV19 with TRBJ2-2, with a tentative D call TRBD1 (5 bases). The germline V gene encodes CDR1 LNHDA and CDR2 SQIVND (reference sequence). CDR3 length: 16 residues. The germline V and J ends were trimmed by 6 bases and 4 bases, with 18 bases remaining between them. CDR3: CASSKTGLFSTGELFF. As DNA, the CDR3 is TGTGCCAGTAGCAAAACAGGCCTCTTCTCCACCGGGGAGCTGTTTTTT.

The gene calls are TRBV5-1 and TRBJ2-1; no clear D. CDR1 is SGHRS, CDR2 YFSETQ, per germline. The CDR3 is 13 residues long. The V gene lost 1 base and the J gene lost 8 bases, with 10 bases spanning the gap. DNA of the CDR3: TGCGCCAGCAGCTTGCTTCGAGAGTATGAGCAGTTCTTC. It encodes CASSLLREYEQFF.

This clone appeared once. V and J are TRBV5-1 and TRBJ1-1, with 7 positions matching TRBD1. This CDR3 region has 17 residues. The J segment lost 1 base and the V segment lost 3 bases, leaving 12 bases of the junction unmatched. CDR1 is SGHRS, CDR2 YFSETQ, per germline. The DNA of the CDR3 is TGCGCCAGCAGCTCCCTATACAGGGGAATAGGGAACACTGAAGCTTTCTTT. This codes for CASSSLYRGIGNTEAFF. The full variable domain, completed using reference TRBV5-1 and TRBJ1-1, is KAGVTQTPRYLIKTRGQQVTLSCSPISGHRSVSWYQQTPGQGLQFLFEYFSETQRNKGNFPGRFSGRQFSNSRSEMNVSTLELGDSALYLCASSSLYRGIGNTEAFFGQGTRLTVV.

In DNA, the CDR3 is TGCGCCAGCAGCCAAGTAGGAGACAGGGTTGACTATGGCTACACCTTC. This translates into CASSQVGDRVDYGYTF. This chain connects TRBV4-1 to TRBJ1-2; 7 bases are shared with TRBD1. V lost 1 base to trimming and J lost 3 bases; unmatched junction nucleotides: 8. The CDR3 covers 16 residues. Per germline, CDR1 MGHRA and CDR2 YSYEKL.

The genes are TRBV19 and TRBJ2-7, with 7 bases that match TRBD2. With 6 bases clipped from V and 4 bases from J, the junction kept 12 bases outside the gene matches. This CDR3 contains 15 residues. Germline CDR1 and CDR2: LNHDA and SQIVND (reference sequence). The CDR3 DNA is TGTGCCAGTAGCTCAGTCCCCGGGGGGTCTTACGAGCAGTACTTC. It yields the protein CASSSVPGGSYEQYF.

This chain uses TRBV5-1 with TRBJ2-5; TRBD2 matches at 12 bases. Germline V lookup: CDR1 SGHRS, CDR2 YFSETQ. V dropped 4 bases and J dropped 2; count of bases not matched to a gene: 9. This CDR3 comprises 17 residues. The CDR3 bases are TGCGCCAGCAGCGTTGGACTAGCGGGGAACCGACAAGAGACCCAGTACTTC. Residues: CASSVGLAGNRQETQYF.

The chain couples TRBV10-2 to TRBJ1-1; D remains ambiguous. Germline CDR1 reads WSHSY; CDR2 reads SAAADI. The V gene lost 10 bases and the J gene lost 4 bases, with 22 bases spanning the gap. The CDR3 is 15 amino acids. For the CDR3, the DNA is TGCGCCACCGCCCTACCTAGGGCGATAACCACTGAAGCTTTCTTT. Its translation: CATALPRAITTEAFF.

This rearrangement joins TRBV3-1 (or the pseudogene TRBV3-2) to TRBJ2-3; D is undetermined. In germline, CDR1 is LGHDT, CDR2 YNNKEL (reference sequence). Deletions cut 3 bases from V and 1 base from J, with 11 bases between. This CDR3 is built from 15 residues. DNA for the CDR3: TGTGCCAGCAGCCACCTTAATCCGGGCACAGATACGCAGTATTTT. It encodes CASSHLNPGTDTQYF.

This sequence joins TRBV7-6 and TRBJ2-5, with a tentative D call TRBD2 (5 bases). This CDR3 comprises 15 residues. The germline CDR1 and CDR2 sequences are SGHVS and FNYEAQ. V lost 3 bases and J lost 5, with 16 bases in between. CDR3 nucleotide sequence: TGTGCCAGCAGCTTCGGCTCCGGACTGCAGGAGACCCAGTACTTC. It codes for CASSFGSGLQETQYF. Complete variable domain (other parts from reference TRBV7-6 and TRBJ2-5): GAGVSQSPRYKVTKRGQDVALRCDPISGHVSLYWYRQALGQGPEFLTYFNYEAQQDKSGLPNDRFSAERPEGSISTLTIQRTEQRDSAMYRCASSFGSGLQETQYFGPGTRLLVL.

The chain joins TRBV19 to TRBJ2-2; D could derive from TRBD1 or TRBD2 (5 bases each). The CDR3 consists of 18 residues. In germline, CDR1 is LNHDA, CDR2 SQIVND (reference sequence). V lost 10 bases to trimming and J lost 0 bases, with 24 bases between them. The CDR3 bases are TGTGCCACCACAACCCAAATGCCCGGGACCGCGAACACCGGGGAGCTGTTTTTT. Protein: CATTTQMPGTANTGELFF.

The chain recombines TRBV4-1 with TRBJ1-4; no clear D gene. This CDR3 is built from 15 residues. CDR1 and CDR2 (germline): MGHRA, YSYEKL. V was clipped by 2 bases and J by 0 bases, with 7 bases between them. In DNA, the CDR3 is TGCGCCAGCAGCCAACAGCGTTCAACTAATGAAAAACTGTTTTTT. It is translated as CASSQQRSTNEKLFF.

Only a few counts were recorded for this clone. The genes are TRBV6-5 and TRBJ1-1, with D tentatively TRBD1 (5 bases). The V and J ends lost 0 bases and 4 bases respectively, with 6 bases between them. Per germline, CDR1 MNHEY and CDR2 SVGAGI. This CDR3 spans 13 amino acids. The CDR3 DNA sequence: TGTGCCAGCAGTTACTCAGGGGTCACTGAAGCTTTCTTT. It yields the protein CASSYSGVTEAFF.

This clone has a single count. V is TRBV5-1 and J is TRBJ1-2, with no clear D. Per germline, CDR1 SGHRS and CDR2 YFSETQ. The V and J ends lost 5 bases and 4 bases respectively, with 12 bases between them. There are 13 residues in the CDR3. The CDR3 bases are TGCGCCAGCAGTGAGCGGGTGGGCTATGGCTACACCTTC. Translation gives CASSERVGYGYTF.

This rearrangement joins TRBV27 to TRBJ1-2, with D hard to call. Germline V gene lookup returns CDR1 MNHEY and CDR2 SMNVEV (reference sequence). The CDR3 contains 14 residues. V lost 6 bases and J lost 1, with 12 bases in between. This chain's CDR3 is CASSPTINNYGYTF. The CDR3 DNA reads as TGTGCCAGCAGCCCTACGATCAATAACTATGGCTACACCTTC.

This rearrangement joins TRBV5-6 to TRBJ2-3; the match to TRBD2 covers 9 bases. This CDR3 is 16 amino acids long. Germline CDR1 is SGHDT and CDR2 is YYEEEE. After removal of 4 bases from V and 1 base from J, the junction contained 7 bases not matched to a gene. The CDR3 here is CASSDPWTSGTDTQYF. The DNA for the CDR3 is TGTGCCAGCAGCGACCCCTGGACTAGCGGCACAGATACGCAGTATTTT.

This clone was seen a handful of times. This chain uses TRBV24-1 with TRBJ1-5; D remains unclear. Germline lookup yields CDR1 KGHDR and CDR2 SFDVKD. The CDR3 spans 15 residues. V lost 4 bases to trimming and J lost 0 bases, with 9 bases between them. The CDR3 loop is CATSETTTSNQPQHF. The CDR3 DNA reads as TGTGCCACCAGTGAGACCACAACTAGCAATCAGCCCCAGCATTTT.

In this sample, this clone turned up once. The CDR3 DNA reads as TGCGCCAGCAGCTTCTCAGGGAGGCAAGAGACCCAGTACTTC. Translated: CASSFSGRQETQYF. The chain carries TRBV5-1 and TRBJ2-5, with D perhaps matching TRBD2 (6 bases). The CDR3 is 14 amino acids. V lost 2 bases and J 2 bases, leaving 10 bases between the germline ends. CDR1 is SGHRS and CDR2 is YFSETQ in the germline V gene.

This chain connects TRBV6-4 to TRBJ2-1; possible D gene TRBD2, 6 bases. The CDR3 extends over 13 amino acids. Deletions cut 5 bases from V and 6 bases from J, with 11 bases between. From germline, CDR1 is MRHNA and CDR2 SNTAGT. As DNA, the CDR3 is TGTGCCAGCAGTCAGGAGGAGGGCAATGAGCAGTTCTTC. It translates to CASSQEEGNEQFF.

The chain couples TRBV19 to TRBJ1-5; 7 bases align to TRBD1. The germline V gene encodes CDR1 LNHDA and CDR2 SQIVND (reference sequence). This CDR3 spans 15 amino acids. The J segment lost 4 bases and the V segment lost 10 bases, leaving 13 bases of the junction unmatched. Here the CDR3 DNA reads TGTGCCACCCACTCCCCGGGGACAGCTAATCAGCCCCAGCATTTT. The encoded protein is CATHSPGTANQPQHF. Filled out from reference TRBV19 and TRBJ1-5, the complete variable domain reads DGGITQSPKYLFRKEGQNVTLSCEQNLNHDAMYWYRQDPGQGLRLIYYSQIVNDFQKGDIAEGYSVSREKKESFPLTVTSAQKNPTAFYLCATHSPGTANQPQHFGDGTRLSIL.

This clone has more than one count but fewer than ten. This chain joins TRBV29-1 and TRBJ2-7; 7 bases fit TRBD1. Germline V lookup: CDR1 SQVTM, CDR2 ANQGSEA. The CDR3 totals 12 residues. With 6 bases clipped from V and 7 bases from J, the junction kept 9 bases outside the gene matches. The CDR3 protein is CSVGKTGIEQYF. In DNA form, the CDR3 reads TGCAGCGTCGGGAAGACAGGGATTGAGCAGTACTTC.

This clone occurred once. This rearrangement joins TRBV11-2 to TRBJ2-3; D not certain. V gave up 7 bases and J gave up 0 bases, with 8 bases separating them. The CDR3 length is 13 residues. The germline V gene has CDR1 SGHAT and CDR2 FQNNGV. CDR3 region: CASNPGSTDTQYF. Written as DNA, the CDR3 is TGTGCCAGCAACCCTGGGAGCACAGATACGCAGTATTTT.